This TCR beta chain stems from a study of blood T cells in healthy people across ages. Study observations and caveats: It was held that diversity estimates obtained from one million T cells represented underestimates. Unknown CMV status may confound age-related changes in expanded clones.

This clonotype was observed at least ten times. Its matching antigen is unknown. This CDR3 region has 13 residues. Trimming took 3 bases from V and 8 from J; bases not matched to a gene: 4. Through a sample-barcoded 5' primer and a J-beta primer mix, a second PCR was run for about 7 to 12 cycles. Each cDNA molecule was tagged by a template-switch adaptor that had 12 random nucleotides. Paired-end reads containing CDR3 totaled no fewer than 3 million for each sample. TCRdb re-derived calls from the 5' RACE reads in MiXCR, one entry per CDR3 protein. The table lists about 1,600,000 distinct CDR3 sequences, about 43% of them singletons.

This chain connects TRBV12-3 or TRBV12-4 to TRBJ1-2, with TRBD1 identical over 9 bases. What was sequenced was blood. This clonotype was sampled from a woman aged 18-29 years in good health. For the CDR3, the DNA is TGTGCCAGCAGTTTTGGGACAGGGACCGGCTACACCTTC. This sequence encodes CASSFGTGTGYTF.